Sequencing of this T cell receptor (beta chain) was carried out in a study of T cell repertoires in cytomegalovirus infection. TCRdb passed the reads through MiXCR, listing each CDR3 protein once. The table has around 330,000 distinct CDR3 sequences, 15% to 20% seen once; the top ten hold more than 10%. This clonotype was seen many times. J gave up 2 bases and V 2 bases, and 6 bases lay outside the gene matches. The CDR3 consists of 16 residues. Per germline, CDR1 SGHTA and CDR2 FQGTGA. The rearrangement uses TRBV7-3 and TRBJ2-5; 9 bases match TRBD2. The source is a human donor in good health (CMV status not recorded). Some clones in this sample may be carry-over from other donors' samples. Source material: PBMCs. CDR3 bases: TGTGCCAGCAGCTTAGGTAGCGGGGGATCACAAGAGACCCAGTACTTC. This gives the protein CASSLGSGGSQETQYF.